Listed below are T cell receptor beta chains from one sample, sequenced in a study of T cells in Graves' hyperthyroidism and ophthalmopathy. TCRdb processed the multiplex PCR reads anew with MiXCR; each CDR3 protein has one entry. The data hold 650,000 to 750,000 distinct CDR3 sequences, with around 13% observed a single time. The specimen sequenced was blood. These TCRs come from a woman younger than 30 with Graves' hyperthyroidism. CDR3s include the opening cysteine and the closing phenylalanine or tryptophan. The D gene is left open where the match is weak. Rows give clone size only sometimes, using once, few, many, or a class for an expanded clone.

d_call,v_call,j_call,clone_size,cdr3_aa,cdr3_nt
.,TRBV5-1,TRBJ2-3,.,CASSVQRTASTDTQYF,TGCGCCAGCAGCGTGCAACGGACAGCTAGCACAGATACGCAGTATTTT
.,TRBV20-1,TRBJ2-3,many,CSASSRERGQDTQYF,TGCAGTGCTAGTTCCCGGGAGAGGGGGCAAGATACGCAGTATTTT
.,TRBV7-9,TRBJ2-2,few,CASSPPGRLNTGELFF,TGTGCCAGCAGCCCTCCGGGACGGTTGAACACCGGGGAGCTGTTTTTT
TRBD2,TRBV6-5,TRBJ2-3,.,CASSYALRGGDTQYF,TGTGCCAGCAGTTACGCCCTCCGGGGGGGAGATACGCAGTATTTT
.,TRBV6-1,TRBJ2-5,.,CASSRTQGGLQETQYF,TGTGCCAGCAGCCGAACTCAGGGAGGACTTCAAGAGACCCAGTACTTC
TRBD2,TRBV6-1,TRBJ2-7,many,CASSYRGEVYEQYF,TGTGCCAGCAGTTATCGGGGGGAGGTCTACGAGCAGTACTTC
.,TRBV14,TRBJ1-1,many,CASSQEVAAGTMNTEAFF,TGTGCCAGCAGCCAAGAGGTAGCGGCAGGGACGATGAACACTGAAGCTTTCTTT
.,TRBV30,TRBJ1-2,few,CAWSPRAGVGYTF,TGTGCCTGGAGTCCACGAGCGGGGGTCGGCTACACCTTC
.,TRBV7-2,TRBJ1-5,many,CASSFSAARNQPQHF,TGTGCCAGCAGCTTCTCGGCAGCTCGGAATCAGCCCCAGCATTTT
TRBD1,TRBV10-2,TRBJ2-7,.,CASARDRAYEQYF,TGCGCCAGCGCGCGGGACAGGGCCTACGAGCAGTACTTC
.,TRBV7-6,TRBJ1-2,.,CASSPTGGQAVYGYTF,TGTGCCAGCAGCCCGACCGGTGGGCAGGCGGTCTATGGCTACACCTTC
.,TRBV28,TRBJ1-2,many,CASRPLGGTALYGYTF,TGTGCCAGCAGGCCCTTGGGAGGCACGGCCCTCTATGGCTACACCTTC
.,TRBV27,TRBJ1-1,few,CASSVPRTEAFF,TGTGCCAGCAGCGTACCTCGAACTGAAGCTTTCTTT
.,TRBV27,TRBJ2-5,.,CASSQASGTLQETQYF,TGTGCCAGCAGTCAGGCGAGCGGGACACTCCAAGAGACCCAGTACTTC
TRBD2,TRBV11-2,TRBJ2-1,many,CASSSTSFHNEQFF,TGTGCCAGCAGCTCGACTAGCTTCCACAATGAGCAGTTCTTC
.,TRBV4-1,TRBJ2-3,.,CASSQENSGLPDTQYF,TGCGCCAGCAGCCAAGAGAATAGCGGTCTCCCAGATACGCAGTATTTT
TRBD1,TRBV7-9,TRBJ2-7,.,CASSSPVQGPYEQYF,TGTGCCAGCAGCTCCCCCGTACAGGGGCCGTACGAGCAGTACTTC
.,TRBV11-2,TRBJ1-1,few,CASSLLPGTYSEAFF,TGTGCCAGCAGCTTATTGCCGGGGACATATTCTGAAGCTTTCTTT
TRBD2,TRBV7-3,TRBJ2-1,few,CASSSRLAVNNEQFF,TGTGCCAGCAGCTCCAGACTAGCGGTGAACAATGAGCAGTTCTTC
.,TRBV28,TRBJ1-4,.,CASRFSEFATNEKLFF,TGTGCCAGCAGGTTTTCGGAGTTTGCAACTAATGAAAAACTGTTTTTT
TRBD2,TRBV18,TRBJ2-1,many,CASSPPSGSVHNEQFF,TGTGCCAGCTCACCACCTAGCGGGAGCGTGCACAATGAGCAGTTCTTC
TRBD1,TRBV6-1,TRBJ1-4,few,CASRGQGKSTNEKLFF,TGTGCCAGCAGGGGACAGGGGAAATCGACTAATGAAAAACTGTTTTTT
.,TRBV12-3/TRBV12-4,TRBJ1-6,.,CASTKARREPLHF,TGTGCCAGCACCAAAGCTCGGCGGGAACCCCTCCACTTT
.,TRBV27,TRBJ2-7,few,CASSLQGFSIHEQYF,TGTGCCAGCAGTTTACAGGGTTTCTCAATCCACGAGCAGTACTTC
.,TRBV7-9,TRBJ1-3,.,CASGHGKLTGYSGNTIYF,TGTGCCAGCGGTCACGGCAAGCTTACAGGATACTCTGGAAACACCATATATTTT
.,TRBV6-2/TRBV6-3,TRBJ2-4,few,CASSYDLAKNIQYF,TGTGCCAGCAGTTACGACTTAGCCAAAAACATTCAGTACTTC
TRBD1,TRBV10-1,TRBJ2-7,.,CASSEGQGVTYEQYF,TGCGCCAGCAGCGAGGGACAGGGGGTGACCTACGAGCAGTACTTC